Shown below are 22 T cell receptor beta chains from a single sample sequenced in a study of blood T cell repertoires in COVID-19. Produced via immunoSEQ multiplex PCR; TCRdb's table is partial and in-frame only. The table has just under 350,000 clones, about 90% seen once. Sequenced material: peripheral blood. These receptors were obtained from a woman aged 65 to 85 with COVID-19, enrolled during active disease.

The chain recombines TRBV12-3 or TRBV12-4 with TRBJ1-1, with D unclear. The V gene lost 5 bases and the J gene lost 11 bases, with 15 bases spanning the gap. The CDR3 totals 12 residues. The CDR3: CASSVPRVGAFF. The CDR3 DNA is TGTGCCAGCAGTGTACCGAGGGTTGGGGCTTTCTTT.

The V call is TRBV10-2, the J call TRBJ1-2; maybe TRBD1 (5 bases). CDR1 and CDR2 from the germline V gene are WSHSY and SAAADI. The CDR3 covers 13 residues. With 2 bases removed from V and 2 bases from J, the gap between germline ends came to 6 bases. CDR3 loop: CASSEAGNYGYTF. DNA for the CDR3: TGCGCCAGCAGTGAGGCAGGGAACTATGGCTACACCTTC.

CDR3 in DNA: TGTGCCAGCAGCCCACTAGCGGGGGGGCATGAGTCCGGGGAGCTGTTTTTT. Translating it yields CASSPLAGGHESGELFF. The chain joins TRBV11-2 to TRBJ2-2; 13 nucleotides match TRBD2. The CDR3 spans 17 residues. V gave up 5 bases and J gave up 6 bases; unmatched junction bases: 9. Germline lookup yields CDR1 SGHAT and CDR2 FQNNGV.

The rearrangement uses TRBV6-2 or TRBV6-3 and TRBJ2-2, with D maybe TRBD2 (5 bases). The CDR3 spans 15 residues. Germline CDR1 is MNHEY and CDR2 is SVGEGT. V was shortened by 6 bases and J by 0 bases, with 11 bases between the two germline ends. CDR3: CASSSSTTNTGELFF. The CDR3 coding sequence is TGTGCCAGCAGCTCATCGACTACGAACACCGGGGAGCTGTTTTTT.

V is TRBV12-5 and J is TRBJ2-7, with 8 bases lining up with TRBD1. This CDR3 comprises 15 residues. Germline lookup yields CDR1 LGHNT and CDR2 FRNRAP. Trimming took 1 base from V and 6 from J; bases not matched to a gene: 8. In DNA, the CDR3 is TGTGCTAGTGGTTTGGGCAGGGGGCTTGGGGGCGAGCAGTACTTC. Residues: CASGLGRGLGGEQYF.

The gene calls are TRBV5-1 and TRBJ1-4, with a possible D match to TRBD1 (6 bases). Germline loops: CDR1 SGHRS, CDR2 YFSETQ. Trimming took 0 bases from V and 6 from J, leaving 9 bases between them. This CDR3 is 14 amino acids long. The CDR3, as DNA: TGCGCCAGCAGCTTGGGGACAGAATATGAAAAACTGTTTTTT. As protein: CASSLGTEYEKLFF.

The J gene is TRBJ2-6, the V gene TRBV28; 8 positions match TRBD1. Germline CDR1 and CDR2: MDHEN and SYDVKM. This CDR3 spans 16 amino acids. V trimming: 5 bases; J trimming: 2 bases; junction bases outside the gene matches: 5. The DNA for the CDR3 is TGTGCCAGCAGTGGAATACAGGGGGCTGGGGCCAACGTCCTGACTTTC. Residues: CASSGIQGAGANVLTF.

This clone was seen a few times. This chain connects TRBV5-1 to TRBJ2-7, with TRBD1 matching 7 bases. Germline CDR1 reads SGHRS; CDR2 reads YFSETQ. This CDR3 contains 14 residues. With V trimmed by 1 base and J by 3 bases, 4 bases remained unmatched. CDR3 region: CASSLTGVNYEQYF. The CDR3 nucleotides are TGCGCCAGCAGCTTGACAGGGGTAAACTACGAGCAGTACTTC. The complete variable domain, with remaining parts taken from reference TRBV5-1 and TRBJ2-7, reads KAGVTQTPRYLIKTRGQQVTLSCSPISGHRSVSWYQQTPGQGLQFLFEYFSETQRNKGNFPGRFSGRQFSNSRSEMNVSTLELGDSALYLCASSLTGVNYEQYFGPGTRLTVT.

The chain carries TRBV21-1 and TRBJ2-1; the table's TRBD1 call for D was not verified on the DNA. TRBV21-1 is recorded as a pseudogene. The CDR3 extends over 17 amino acids. In DNA form, the CDR3 reads TGTGCCAGCAGCAAGGCAAGGGACAGGGCCATTTGCGATGAGCAGTTCTTC. Protein: CASSKARDRAICDEQFF.

This clone turned up a few times. The chain uses TRBV4-1 and TRBJ1-6; no clear D. Trimming took off 0 bases at V and 10 bases at J, with 7 bases between the two ends. Germline V gene lookup returns CDR1 MGHRA and CDR2 YSYEKL. This CDR3 region has 13 residues. This chain's CDR3 is CASSQDGRSPLHF. CDR3 sequence (DNA): TGCGCCAGCAGCCAAGATGGGAGGTCACCCCTCCACTTT.

V is TRBV2 and J is TRBJ1-3; D ambiguous. The CDR3 totals 16 residues. Trimming cost V 7 bases and J 2 bases, with 18 bases left between them. Germline V gives CDR1 SNHLY, CDR2 FYNNEI. This CDR3 is CASTLGGIRTGNTIYF. The CDR3 coding sequence is TGTGCCAGCACCCTGGGCGGGATCCGCACTGGAAACACCATATATTTT.

The J gene is TRBJ2-5, the V gene TRBV30; 8 bases match TRBD1. Germline trimming cut 8 bases from V and 5 bases from J; bases unmatched to any gene: 4. The CDR3 contains 11 residues. Per the germline V gene, CDR1 is GTSNPN and CDR2 is SVGIG (reference sequence). CDR3 bases: TGTGCCGGGCAGGGGGCCGAGACCCAGTACTTC. It specifies CAGQGAETQYF.

The chain combines TRBV3-1 (or the pseudogene TRBV3-2) with TRBJ2-7; 8 bases align to TRBD1. The CDR3 totals 15 residues. Trimming removed 3 bases from V and 5 bases from J; junction bases left unmatched: 9. CDR1 LGHDT and CDR2 YNNKEL come from the germline V gene (reference sequence). CDR3 region: CASSHPGQGFDEQYF. The CDR3 coding sequence is TGTGCCAGCAGCCATCCTGGACAGGGTTTCGACGAGCAGTACTTC.

The chain has TRBV14 and TRBJ1-1, with TRBD1 matching over 8 bases. Germline values: CDR1 SGHDN, CDR2 FVKESK. After removal of 4 bases from V and 5 bases from J, the junction contained 6 bases not matched to a gene. CDR3 length equals 14 residues. The CDR3, as DNA: TGTGCCAGCAGCCTAAGGACAGGGCGGACTGAAGCTTTCTTT. This sequence encodes CASSLRTGRTEAFF.

The V call is TRBV7-2, the J call TRBJ1-1; 8 bases align to TRBD1. The CDR3 is made up of 14 amino acids. Trimming removed 4 bases from V and 7 bases from J; junction bases left unmatched: 8. Germline-derived CDR1 and CDR2 are SGHTA and FQGNSA. This CDR3 reads CASSYLGQGGEAFF. DNA of the CDR3: TGTGCCAGCAGCTATTTAGGACAGGGCGGTGAAGCTTTCTTT.

This clone was picked up one time. The V and J genes are TRBV7-9 and TRBJ1-3; TRBD1 is a possible D gene (6 bases). The CDR3 runs to 12 residues. Germline CDR1 SEHNR, CDR2 FQNEAQ (reference sequence). The CDR3 DNA follows: TGTGGGGAGGGGGACTCTGGAAACACCATATATTTT. It encodes CGEGDSGNTIYF.

The chain has TRBV7-2 and TRBJ2-1; TRBD2 agrees at 12 bases. Losses at the gene ends were 5 bases for V and 12 bases for J; bases not matched to a gene: 8. This CDR3 has 14 amino acids. Germline CDR1 is SGHTA and CDR2 is FQGNSA. The CDR3 is CASSTWTSGVLQFF. In DNA, the CDR3 is TGTGCCAGCAGCACCTGGACTAGCGGGGTACTGCAGTTCTTC.

The CDR3: CASRMTGDEFGYTF. CDR3 DNA sequence: TGTGCCAGCAGAATGACAGGGGATGAATTTGGCTACACCTTC. The J gene is TRBJ1-2, the V gene TRBV25-1; 8 bases agree with TRBD1. The CDR3 extends over 14 amino acids. Germline lookup yields CDR1 MGHDK and CDR2 SYGVNS. The J segment lost 7 bases and the V segment lost 6 bases, leaving 10 bases of the junction unmatched.

V gene TRBV19 combines with J gene TRBJ1-3; D not resolved. This CDR3 comprises 15 residues. Deletions cut 3 bases from V and 3 bases from J, with 12 bases between. Germline V gives CDR1 LNHDA, CDR2 SQIVND (reference sequence). For the CDR3, the DNA is TGTGCCAGTAGTATCTCCGGCCAGGTTGGAAACACCATATATTTT. Residues: CASSISGQVGNTIYF. Full variable domain (missing parts from reference TRBV19 and TRBJ1-3): DGGITQSPKYLFRKEGQNVTLSCEQNLNHDAMYWYRQDPGQGLRLIYYSQIVNDFQKGDIAEGYSVSREKKESFPLTVTSAQKNPTAFYLCASSISGQVGNTIYFGEGSWLTVV.

CDR3 residues: CASSMRPTAFYGYTF. The CDR3 coding sequence is TGTGCCAGCAGCATGCGTCCGACAGCATTCTATGGCTACACCTTC. The chain couples TRBV7-6 to TRBJ1-2, with a weak D call TRBD1 (5 bases). Germline CDR1 and CDR2: SGHVS and FNYEAQ. CDR3 length: 15 residues. Trimming shortened V by 5 bases and J by 4 bases, and 17 bases separated the two germline ends.

The chain couples TRBV5-4 to TRBJ2-7; 9 bases are shared with TRBD2. Germline loops: CDR1 SGHNT, CDR2 YYREEE (reference sequence). The CDR3 length is 17 residues. V was pared by 4 bases and J by 1 base, with 12 bases of the junction left unmatched. The CDR3 protein is CASSPGLARAPSYEQYF. The CDR3 nucleotides read TGTGCCAGCAGCCCGGGACTAGCCAGGGCGCCATCCTACGAGCAGTACTTC.

The chain joins TRBV18 to TRBJ1-6, with 11 bases aligning to TRBD1. The CDR3 has 15 residues. Germline values: CDR1 KGHSH, CDR2 LQKENI. J lost 9 bases, V lost 3 bases, and 4 bases had no gene match. The CDR3, as DNA: TGTGCCAGCTCACCCTCCGGGACAGGGGGTTCACCCCTCCACTTT. Translated, it gives CASSPSGTGGSPLHF.